This T cell receptor (beta chain) was documented in a study of T cells in Graves' hyperthyroidism and ophthalmopathy. The ends were cut back, 0 bases at V and 9 bases at J, with 12 bases in the middle. This CDR3 region has 15 residues. Germline CDR1 reads LGHDT; CDR2 reads YNNKEL (reference sequence). Template material for amplifying TCR beta CDR3 regions consisted of RNA transcripts. The HTBI set primed first-round TCR CDR3 RT-PCR. TCRdb recomputed calls from the multiplex PCR reads with MiXCR, one row per CDR3 protein. The data contain fewer than 350,000 distinct CDR3 sequences, roughly 15% of them seen just once; the ten biggest clones take up roughly 30%. This clonotype was picked up a small number of times.

This rearrangement joins TRBV3-1 to TRBJ1-6; D is unresolved. The specimen sequenced was blood. The receptor was isolated from a woman aged 50 to 60 with Graves' hyperthyroidism that later progressed to Graves' ophthalmopathy. CDR3 coding DNA: TGTGCCAGCAGCCAAGATGTGGGAGTCCCTTCACCCCTCCACTTT. It encodes CASSQDVGVPSPLHF.